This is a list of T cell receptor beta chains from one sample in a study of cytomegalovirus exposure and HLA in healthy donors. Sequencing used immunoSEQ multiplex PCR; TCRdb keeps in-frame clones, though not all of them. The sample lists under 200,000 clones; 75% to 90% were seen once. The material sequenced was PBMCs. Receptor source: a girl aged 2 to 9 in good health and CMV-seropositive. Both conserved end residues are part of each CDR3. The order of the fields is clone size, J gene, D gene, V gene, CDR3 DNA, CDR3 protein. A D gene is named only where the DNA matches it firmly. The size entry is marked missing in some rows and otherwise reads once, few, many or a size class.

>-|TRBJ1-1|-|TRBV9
TGTGCCAGCAGCTCAGGGCCCAACACTGAAGCTTTCTTT
CASSSGPNTEAFF
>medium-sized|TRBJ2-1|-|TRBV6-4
TGTGCCAGCAGTGCGGGAGACTACAATGAGCAGTTCTTC
CASSAGDYNEQFF
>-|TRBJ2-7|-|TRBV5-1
TGCGCCAGCAGCTTGGACAGTCCTCGCGAGCAGTACTTC
CASSLDSPREQYF
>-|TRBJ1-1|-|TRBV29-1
TGCAGCGTTGATGGGGTAGGGGGAGCTTTCTTT
CSVDGVGGAFF
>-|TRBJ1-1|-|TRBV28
TGTGCCAGCAGTTTCGGGCAGGGGCAAGCTTTCTTT
CASSFGQGQAFF
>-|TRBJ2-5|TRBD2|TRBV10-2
TGCGCCAGCTCGCATAGCGGGAGATCGGCAGAGACCCAGTACTTC
CASSHSGRSAETQYF
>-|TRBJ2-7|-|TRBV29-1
TGCAGCGTTTTTCCGGACACGTCTGAATACGAGCAGTACTTC
CSVFPDTSEYEQYF
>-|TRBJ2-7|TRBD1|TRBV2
TGTGCCAGCAGGGTTCCAGGGGGTTTAGGGAACGAGCAGTACTTC
CASRVPGGLGNEQYF
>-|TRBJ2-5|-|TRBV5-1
TGCGCCAGCAGCTTGGGCGCGCTGGAGACCCAGTACTTC
CASSLGALETQYF
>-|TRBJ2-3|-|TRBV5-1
TGCGCCAGCAGCTTGGTTTTTCGAGGCACAGATACGCAGTATTTT
CASSLVFRGTDTQYF
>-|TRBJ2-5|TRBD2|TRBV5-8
TGTGCCAGCACCCCCTTAGCGGGAGCGTGGAAAGAGACCCAGTACTTC
CASTPLAGAWKETQYF
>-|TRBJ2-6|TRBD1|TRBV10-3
TGTGCCATCAGTAAAACCAGCGGACAGGGCCTTTGGGGGGCCAACGTCCTGACTTTC
CAISKTSGQGLWGANVLTF
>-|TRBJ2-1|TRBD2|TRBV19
TGTGCCAGTAGTCTGCTAGCGGGAGAACTCAATGAGCAGTTCTTC
CASSLLAGELNEQFF
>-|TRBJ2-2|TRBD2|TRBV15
TGTGCCACCAGCAGAGGATTACTAGCGGGAGGGCCGAGAACCGGGGAGCTGTTTTTT
CATSRGLLAGGPRTGELFF
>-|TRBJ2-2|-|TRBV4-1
TGCGCCAGCAGCCAAGAGCCCGAAGAGTCGAACACCGGGGAGCTGTTTTTT
CASSQEPEESNTGELFF
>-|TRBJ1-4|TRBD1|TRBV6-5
TGTGCCAGCAGTTACGACAGGGGCTTTAATGAAAAACTGTTTTTT
CASSYDRGFNEKLFF
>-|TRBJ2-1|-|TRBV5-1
TGCGCCAGCAGCTTGGGACAATATGAGCAGTTCTTC
CASSLGQYEQFF
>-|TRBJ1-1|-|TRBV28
TGTGCCAGCAGTTCCACGAATGAACCCAGGGTTCTCGAAGCTTTCTTT
CASSSTNEPRVLEAFF
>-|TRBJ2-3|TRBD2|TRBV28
TGTGCCAGCAGTTTACGACTAGCTTACACCCTCACAGATACGCAGTATTTT
CASSLRLAYTLTDTQYF
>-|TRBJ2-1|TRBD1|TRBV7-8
TGTGCCAGCAGCTTGGTGACAGGGCCATACAATGAGCAGTTCTTC
CASSLVTGPYNEQFF
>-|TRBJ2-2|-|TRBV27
TGTGCCAGCAGTTTACGGCGGGATAAGGCCGGGGAGCTGTTTTTT
CASSLRRDKAGELFF
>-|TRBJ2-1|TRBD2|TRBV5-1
TGCGCCAGCAGCCCGGGACTAGCCTCGGGGTACAATGAGCAGTTCTTC
CASSPGLASGYNEQFF